What follows are 2 T cell receptor beta chains derived from one specimen sequenced in a study of blood T cell repertoires in COVID-19. The assay was immunoSEQ multiplex PCR, and TCRdb's table has in-frame clones only and misses some. The sample gives around 150,000 clones, 80% to 90% of which show up once; about 6.8% is in the top ten. Sequenced sample: peripheral blood. All receptors derive from a woman between 50 and 59 years old in a cohort sampled during active or convalescent COVID-19.

The V call is TRBV7-3, the J call TRBJ1-1, with 7 positions matching TRBD1. Per germline, CDR1 SGHTA and CDR2 FQGTGA. Trimming removed 8 bases from V and 0 bases from J; junction bases left unmatched: 3. The CDR3 totals 13 residues. The CDR3 protein is CASSGQVNTEAFF. The CDR3 DNA follows: TGTGCCAGCTCCGGACAGGTGAACACTGAAGCTTTCTTT.

V usage is TRBV7-2 and J usage is TRBJ1-1; a weak D match, TRBD1 (5 bases). CDR3 size: 13 residues. Between the trimmed V and J ends, which lost 2 bases and 8 bases, there was a span of 12 bases. CDR1 is SGHTA and CDR2 is FQGNSA in the germline V gene. CDR3 bases: TGTGCCAGCAGCTTACAGGGTGCGGGAGAAGCTTTCTTT. It codes for CASSLQGAGEAFF.